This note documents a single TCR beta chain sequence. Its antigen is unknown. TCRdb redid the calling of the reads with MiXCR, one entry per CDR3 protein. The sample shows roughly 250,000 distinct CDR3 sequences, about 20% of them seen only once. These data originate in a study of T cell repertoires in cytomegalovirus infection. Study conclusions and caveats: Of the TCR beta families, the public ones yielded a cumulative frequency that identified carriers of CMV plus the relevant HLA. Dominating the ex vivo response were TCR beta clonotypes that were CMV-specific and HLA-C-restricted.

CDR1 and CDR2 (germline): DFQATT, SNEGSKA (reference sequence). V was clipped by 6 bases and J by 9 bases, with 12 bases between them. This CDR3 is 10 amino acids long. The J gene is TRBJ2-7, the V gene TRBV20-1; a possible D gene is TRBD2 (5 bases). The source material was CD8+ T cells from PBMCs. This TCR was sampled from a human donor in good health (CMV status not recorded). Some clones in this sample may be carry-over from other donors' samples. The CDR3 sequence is CSALEVLQYF. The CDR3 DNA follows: TGCAGTGCCTTGGAGGTCCTGCAGTACTTC.